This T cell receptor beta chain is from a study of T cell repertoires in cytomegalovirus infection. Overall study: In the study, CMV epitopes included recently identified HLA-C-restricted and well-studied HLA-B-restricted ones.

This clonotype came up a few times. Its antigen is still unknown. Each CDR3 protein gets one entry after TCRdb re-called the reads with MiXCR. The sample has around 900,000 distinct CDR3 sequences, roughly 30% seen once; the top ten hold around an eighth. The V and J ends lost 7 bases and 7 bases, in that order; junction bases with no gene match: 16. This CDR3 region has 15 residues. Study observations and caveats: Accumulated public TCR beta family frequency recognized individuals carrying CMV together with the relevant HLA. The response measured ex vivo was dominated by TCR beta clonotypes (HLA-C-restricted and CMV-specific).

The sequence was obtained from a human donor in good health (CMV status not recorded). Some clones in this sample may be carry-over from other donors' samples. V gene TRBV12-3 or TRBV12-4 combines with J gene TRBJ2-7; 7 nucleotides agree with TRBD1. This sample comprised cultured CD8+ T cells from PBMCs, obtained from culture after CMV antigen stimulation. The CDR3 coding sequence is TGTGCCAGCACCCCTTCGGTGCAGGGGGATAGGGAGCAGTACTTC. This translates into CASTPSVQGDREQYF.